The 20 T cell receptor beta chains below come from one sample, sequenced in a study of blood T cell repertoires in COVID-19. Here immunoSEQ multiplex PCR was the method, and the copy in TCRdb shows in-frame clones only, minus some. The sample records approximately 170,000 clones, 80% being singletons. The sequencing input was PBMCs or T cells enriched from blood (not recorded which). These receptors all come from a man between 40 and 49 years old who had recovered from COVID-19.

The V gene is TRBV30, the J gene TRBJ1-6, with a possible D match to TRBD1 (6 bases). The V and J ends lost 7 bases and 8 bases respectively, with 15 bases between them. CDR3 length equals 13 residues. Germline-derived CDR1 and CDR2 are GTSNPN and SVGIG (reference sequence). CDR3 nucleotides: TGTGCCTTGGCAACAGGGAGACATTCACCCCTCCACTTT. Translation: CALATGRHSPLHF.

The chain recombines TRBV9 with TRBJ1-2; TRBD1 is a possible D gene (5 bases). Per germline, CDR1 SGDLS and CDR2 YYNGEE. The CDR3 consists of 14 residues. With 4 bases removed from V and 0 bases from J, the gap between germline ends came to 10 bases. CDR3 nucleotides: TGTGCCAGCAGCTTGGTAGGGGCTAACTATGGCTACACCTTC. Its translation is CASSLVGANYGYTF.

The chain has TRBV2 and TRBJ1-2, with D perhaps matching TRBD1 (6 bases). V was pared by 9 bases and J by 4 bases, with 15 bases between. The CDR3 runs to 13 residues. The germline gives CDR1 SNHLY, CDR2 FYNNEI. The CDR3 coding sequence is TGTGCCAGAACATCCCAGGGGACCTATGGCTACACCTTC. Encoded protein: CARTSQGTYGYTF.

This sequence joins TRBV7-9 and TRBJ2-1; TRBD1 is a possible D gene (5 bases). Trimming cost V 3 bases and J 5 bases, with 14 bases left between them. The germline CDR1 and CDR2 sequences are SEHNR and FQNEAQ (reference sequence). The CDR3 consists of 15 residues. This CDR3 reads CASSLGVLGHNEQFF. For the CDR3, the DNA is TGTGCCAGCAGCTTGGGTGTTTTGGGGCACAATGAGCAGTTCTTC.

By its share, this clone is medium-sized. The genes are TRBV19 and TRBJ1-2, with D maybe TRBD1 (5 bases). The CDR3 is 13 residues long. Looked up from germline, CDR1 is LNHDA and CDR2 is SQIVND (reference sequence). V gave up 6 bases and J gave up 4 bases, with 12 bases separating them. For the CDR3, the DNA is TGTGCCAGTAGGACGACAGAAGTCTATGGCTACACCTTC. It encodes CASRTTEVYGYTF.

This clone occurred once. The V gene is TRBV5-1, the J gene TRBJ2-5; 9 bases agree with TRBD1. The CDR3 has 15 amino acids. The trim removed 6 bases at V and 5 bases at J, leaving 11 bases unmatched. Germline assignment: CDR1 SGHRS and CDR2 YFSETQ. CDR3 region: CASTSTTGGAETQYF. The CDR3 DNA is TGCGCCAGCACCTCAACCACAGGGGGCGCTGAGACCCAGTACTTC.

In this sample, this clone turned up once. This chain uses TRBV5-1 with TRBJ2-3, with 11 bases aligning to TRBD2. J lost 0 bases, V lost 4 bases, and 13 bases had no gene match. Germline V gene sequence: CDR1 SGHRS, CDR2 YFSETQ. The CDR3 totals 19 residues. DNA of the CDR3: TGCGCCAGCAGCCGAAGCTCACTAGCGGGGGCCACTAGCACAGATACGCAGTATTTT. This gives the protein CASSRSSLAGATSTDTQYF. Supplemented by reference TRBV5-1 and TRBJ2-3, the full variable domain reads KAGVTQTPRYLIKTRGQQVTLSCSPISGHRSVSWYQQTPGQGLQFLFEYFSETQRNKGNFPGRFSGRQFSNSRSEMNVSTLELGDSALYLCASSRSSLAGATSTDTQYFGPGTRLTVL.

Written as DNA, the CDR3 is TGTGCCATCACAACTAGCGGGGCCTCCTACGAGCAGTACGTC. Translating it yields CAITTSGASYEQYV. This chain links TRBV11-3 with TRBJ2-7, with 10 bases matching TRBD2. Germline CDR1 SGHNT, CDR2 YENEEA. V shed 10 bases and J 0 bases; nucleotides not matched to a gene: 6. The CDR3 has 14 amino acids.

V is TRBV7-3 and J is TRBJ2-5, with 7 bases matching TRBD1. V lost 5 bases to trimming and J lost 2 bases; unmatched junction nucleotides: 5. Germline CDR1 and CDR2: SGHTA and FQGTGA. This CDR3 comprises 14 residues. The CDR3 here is CASSPQGEQETQYF. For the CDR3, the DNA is TGTGCCAGCAGCCCCCAGGGGGAGCAAGAGACCCAGTACTTC.

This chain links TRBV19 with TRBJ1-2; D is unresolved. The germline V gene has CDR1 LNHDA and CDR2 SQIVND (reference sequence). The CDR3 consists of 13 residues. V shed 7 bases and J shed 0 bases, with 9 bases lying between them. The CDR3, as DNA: TGTGCCAGTATGTGGGCCGCTAACTATGGCTACACCTTC. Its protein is CASMWAANYGYTF.

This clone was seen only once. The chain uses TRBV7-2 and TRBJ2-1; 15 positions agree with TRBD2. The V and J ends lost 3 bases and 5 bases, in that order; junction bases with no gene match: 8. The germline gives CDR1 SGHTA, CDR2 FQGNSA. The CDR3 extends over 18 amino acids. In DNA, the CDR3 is TGTGCCAGCAGCTTGGCCCGGACTAGCGGGGGGGCGCACAATGAGCAGTTCTTC. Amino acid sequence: CASSLARTSGGAHNEQFF.

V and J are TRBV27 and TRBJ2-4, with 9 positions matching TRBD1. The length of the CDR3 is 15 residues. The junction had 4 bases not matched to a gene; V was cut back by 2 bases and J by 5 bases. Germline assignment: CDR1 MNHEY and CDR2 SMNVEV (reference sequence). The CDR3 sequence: CASSLGGTGQNIQYF. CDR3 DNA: TGTGCCAGCAGTTTAGGTGGGACAGGGCAAAACATTCAGTACTTC.

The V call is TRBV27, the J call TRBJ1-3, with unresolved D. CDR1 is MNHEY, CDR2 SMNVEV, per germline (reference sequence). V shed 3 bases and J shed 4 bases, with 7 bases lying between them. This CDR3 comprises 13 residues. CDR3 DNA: TGTGCCAGCAGTTTGGCCCCCGGAAACACCATATATTTT. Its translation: CASSLAPGNTIYF.

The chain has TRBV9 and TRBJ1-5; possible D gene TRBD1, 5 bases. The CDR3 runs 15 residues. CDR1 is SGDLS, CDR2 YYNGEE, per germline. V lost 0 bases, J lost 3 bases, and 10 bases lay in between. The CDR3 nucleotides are TGTGCCAGCAGCGTAGAAGGGACTAACAATCAGCCCCAGCATTTT. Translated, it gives CASSVEGTNNQPQHF.

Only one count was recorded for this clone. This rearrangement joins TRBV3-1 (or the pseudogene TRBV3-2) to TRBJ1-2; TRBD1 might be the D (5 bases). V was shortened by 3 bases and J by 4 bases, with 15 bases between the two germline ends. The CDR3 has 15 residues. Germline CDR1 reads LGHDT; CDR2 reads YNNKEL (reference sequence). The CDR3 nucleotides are TGTGCCAGCAGCCACCCCTCGACAGATCCCTATGGCTACACCTTC. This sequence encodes CASSHPSTDPYGYTF.

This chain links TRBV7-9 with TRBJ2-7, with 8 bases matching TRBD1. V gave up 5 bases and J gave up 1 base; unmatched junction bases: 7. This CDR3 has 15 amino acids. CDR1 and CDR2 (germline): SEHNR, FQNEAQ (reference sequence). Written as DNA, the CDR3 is TGTGCCAGCAGCCCAGGGGGCGTCCGTTCCTACGAGCAGTACGTC. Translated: CASSPGGVRSYEQYV.

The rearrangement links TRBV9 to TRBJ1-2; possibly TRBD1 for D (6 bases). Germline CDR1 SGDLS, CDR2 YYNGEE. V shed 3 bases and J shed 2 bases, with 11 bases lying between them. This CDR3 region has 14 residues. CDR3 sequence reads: CASSARQANYGYTF. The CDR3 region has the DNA TGTGCCAGCAGCGCCCGACAGGCGAACTATGGCTACACCTTC. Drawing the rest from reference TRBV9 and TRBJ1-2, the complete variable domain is DSGVTQTPKHLITATGQRVTLRCSPRSGDLSVYWYQQSLDQGLQFLIQYYNGEERAKGNILERFSAQQFPDLHSELNLSSLELGDSALYFCASSARQANYGYTFGSGTRLTVV.

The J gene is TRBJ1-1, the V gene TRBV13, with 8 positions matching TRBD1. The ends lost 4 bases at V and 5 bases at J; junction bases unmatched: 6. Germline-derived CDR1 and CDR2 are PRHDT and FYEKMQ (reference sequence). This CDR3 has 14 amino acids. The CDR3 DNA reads TGTGCCAGCAGCTCCAGGGGGCGCGTTACTGAAGCTTTCTTT. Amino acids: CASSSRGRVTEAFF. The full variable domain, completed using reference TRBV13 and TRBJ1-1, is AAGVIQSPRHLIKEKRETATLKCYPIPRHDTVYWYQQGPGQDPQFLISFYEKMQSDKGSIPDRFSAQQFSDYHSELNMSSLELGDSALYFCASSSRGRVTEAFFGQGTRLTVV.

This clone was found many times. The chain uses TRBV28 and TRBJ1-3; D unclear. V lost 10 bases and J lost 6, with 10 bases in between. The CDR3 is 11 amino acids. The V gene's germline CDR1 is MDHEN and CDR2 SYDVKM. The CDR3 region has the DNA TGTGCCACCCTAGGAGAAAACACCATATATTTT. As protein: CATLGENTIYF. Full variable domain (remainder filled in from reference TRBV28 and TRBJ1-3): DVKVTQSSRYLVKRTGEKVFLECVQDMDHENMFWYRQDPGLGLRLIYFSYDVKMKEKGDIPEGYSVSREKKERFSLILESASTNQTSMYLCATLGENTIYFGEGSWLTVV.

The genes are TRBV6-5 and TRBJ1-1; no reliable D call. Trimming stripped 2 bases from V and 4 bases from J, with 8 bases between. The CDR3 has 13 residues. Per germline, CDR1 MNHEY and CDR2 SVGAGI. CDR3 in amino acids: CASSYRVSTEAFF. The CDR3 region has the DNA TGTGCCAGCAGTTACCGAGTTAGCACTGAAGCTTTCTTT.